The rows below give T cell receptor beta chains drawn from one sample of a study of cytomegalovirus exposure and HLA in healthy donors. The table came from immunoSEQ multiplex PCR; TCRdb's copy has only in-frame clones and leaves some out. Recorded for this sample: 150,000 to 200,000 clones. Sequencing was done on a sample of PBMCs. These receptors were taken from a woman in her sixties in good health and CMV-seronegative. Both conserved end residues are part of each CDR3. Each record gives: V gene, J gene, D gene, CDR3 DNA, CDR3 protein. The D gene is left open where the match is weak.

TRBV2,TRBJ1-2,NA,TGTGCCAGCAGTGGGACAGAGAACTATGGCTACACCTTC,CASSGTENYGYTF
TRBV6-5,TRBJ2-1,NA,TGTGCCAGCACGGCTAGGGCTAGGGGTGAGCAGTTCTTC,CASTARARGEQFF
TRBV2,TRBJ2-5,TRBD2,TGTGCCAGCAGTGAAGTTAGCGGGGAGACCCAGTACTTC,CASSEVSGETQYF
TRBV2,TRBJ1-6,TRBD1,TGTGCCAGCGGTCGACAGGACAGGAATTCACCCCTCCACTTT,CASGRQDRNSPLHF
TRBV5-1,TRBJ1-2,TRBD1,TGCGCCAGCAGCACCTCCGGGACAGGGGGCGAGGGCTACACCTTC,CASSTSGTGGEGYTF
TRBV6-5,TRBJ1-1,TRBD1,TGTGCCAGCAGTTTCGGACAGGGGGTGCGGAAGGCTTTCTTT,CASSFGQGVRKAFF
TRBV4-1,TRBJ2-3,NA,TGCGCCAGCCGAGCCAGGGGAACCACAGATACGCAGTATTTT,CASRARGTTDTQYF
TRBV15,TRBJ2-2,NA,TGTGCCACCAGCAGAGATCGGGAGTATGGCGGGGAGCTGTTTTTT,CATSRDREYGGELFF
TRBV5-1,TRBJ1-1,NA,TGCGCCACCTCGGAGGGTGGCATGAACACTGAAGCTTTCTTT,CATSEGGMNTEAFF
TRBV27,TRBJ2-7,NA,TGTGCCAGCAGTTCGAACAGGGCTAGGGCCTACGAGCAGTACTTC,CASSSNRARAYEQYF
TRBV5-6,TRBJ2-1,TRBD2,TGTGCCAGCAGCTTGTATGGTGTTAGCGGGAATGAGCAGTTCTTC,CASSLYGVSGNEQFF
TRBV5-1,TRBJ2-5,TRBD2,TGCGCCAGCAGCGCGGGGGATCAAGAGACCCAGTACTTC,CASSAGDQETQYF
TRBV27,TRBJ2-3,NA,TGTGCCAGCAGTTGGTGGGGAGGCACAGATACGCAGTATTTT,CASSWWGGTDTQYF
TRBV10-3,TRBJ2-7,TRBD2,TGTGCCATCGCCCTTACTAGCGGGAGGTGGGAGCAGTACTTC,CAIALTSGRWEQYF
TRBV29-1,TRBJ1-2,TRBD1,TGCAGCGTTGGGGACAGGGTGGACTATGGCTACACCTTC,CSVGDRVDYGYTF
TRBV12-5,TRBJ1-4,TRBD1,TGTGCTAGTGGCGGGACAGTCGAAAAACTGTTTTTT,CASGGTVEKLFF
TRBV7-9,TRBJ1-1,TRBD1,TGTGCCAGCAGGTCGATCTCAGGGGGCACAGCTGCGAACACTGAAGCTTTCTTT,CASRSISGGTAANTEAFF
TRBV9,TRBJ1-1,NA,TGTGCCAGCAGCGTAGGGCAGATCACTGAAGCTTTCTTT,CASSVGQITEAFF
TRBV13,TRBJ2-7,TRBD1,TGTGCCAGCAGCTTAGCGGGACAGGGGTCCTACGAGCAGTACTTC,CASSLAGQGSYEQYF
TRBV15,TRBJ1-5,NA,TGTGCCACCAGCAAGCGCAATCAGCCCCAGCATTTT,CATSKRNQPQHF